The following is a TCR beta chain sequence with its context. What it recognizes is unknown. The CDR3 sequence is 16 residues long. Trimming left V 4 bases short and J 3 bases short, with 16 bases between. CDR1 is LNHNV, CDR2 YYDKDF, per germline (reference sequence). This record belongs to a study of CD4 T cells in relation to SARS-CoV-2 and coronaviruses. Study in general: PBMCs were cultured with antigen for nine to ten days before TCR beta sequencing. Controls used an HIV-1 Nef peptide pool or no peptide.

Method: immunoSEQ multiplex PCR; TCRdb's copy keeps in-frame clones and lacks some. This sample carries about 20,000 clones, 60% to 80% of them seen once, and the ten largest clones take about 15%. General observations from the study: In approximately 70% of donors, memory CD4+ clonotypes crossrecognized SARS-CoV-2 and at least one common cold coronavirus spike.

Before the COVID-19 pandemic, during about 2011-2018, CD4+ T cells were taken from unexposed donors. The cells were cultured for 9 to 11 days before CD4+ T cells were isolated. Unexposed-donor CD4+ T cells were probed with SARS-CoV-2 S/N and four cold-coronavirus spikes, cells permitting. The rearrangement uses TRBV15 and TRBJ1-5; no firm D call. Sequenced material: CD4+ T cells from PBMCs, cultured in vitro. This receptor was taken from a human donor in good health. CDR3 bases: TGTGCCACCAGCATCCCCACGTCCGGAATCAATCAGCCCCAGCATTTT. It specifies CATSIPTSGINQPQHF.